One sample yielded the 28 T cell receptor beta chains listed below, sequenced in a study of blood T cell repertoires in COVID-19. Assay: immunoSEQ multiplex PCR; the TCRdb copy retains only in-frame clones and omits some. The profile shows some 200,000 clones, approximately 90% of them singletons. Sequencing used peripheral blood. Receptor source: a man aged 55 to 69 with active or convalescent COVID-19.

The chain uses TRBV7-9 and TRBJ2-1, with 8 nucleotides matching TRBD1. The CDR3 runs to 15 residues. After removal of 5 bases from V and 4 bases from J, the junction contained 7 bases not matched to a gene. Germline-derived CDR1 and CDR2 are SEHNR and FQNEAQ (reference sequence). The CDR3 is CASSLGTGTYNEQFF. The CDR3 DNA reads TGTGCCAGCAGCCTCGGGACAGGAACGTACAATGAGCAGTTCTTC.

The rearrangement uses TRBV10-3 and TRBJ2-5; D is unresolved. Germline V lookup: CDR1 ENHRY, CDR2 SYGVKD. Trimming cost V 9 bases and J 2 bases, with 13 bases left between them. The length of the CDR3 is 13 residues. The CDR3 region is CAILSGPQETQYF. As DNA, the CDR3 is TGTGCCATTCTAAGTGGTCCACAAGAGACCCAGTACTTC.

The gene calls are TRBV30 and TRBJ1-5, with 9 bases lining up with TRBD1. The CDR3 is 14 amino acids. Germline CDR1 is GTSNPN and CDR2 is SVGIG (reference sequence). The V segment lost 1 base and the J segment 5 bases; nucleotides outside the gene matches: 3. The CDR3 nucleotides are TGTGCCTGGAGTGAGGGACAGGGCCATCAGCCCCAGCATTTT. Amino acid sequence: CAWSEGQGHQPQHF.

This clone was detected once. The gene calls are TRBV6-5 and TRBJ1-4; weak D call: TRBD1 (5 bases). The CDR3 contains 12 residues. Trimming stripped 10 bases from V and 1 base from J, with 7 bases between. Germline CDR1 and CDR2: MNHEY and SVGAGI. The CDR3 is CATGQTNEKLFF. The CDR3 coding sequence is TGTGCCACCGGACAAACTAATGAAAAACTGTTTTTT.

CDR3 amino acids: CSAWGQVVGYTF. In DNA form, the CDR3 reads TGCAGCGCCTGGGGACAGGTGGTTGGCTACACCTTC. The V call is TRBV29-1, the J call TRBJ1-2; TRBD1 matches 8 bases. CDR1 and CDR2 (germline): SQVTM, ANQGSEA. V lost 7 bases to trimming and J lost 7 bases; unmatched junction nucleotides: 8. CDR3 length: 12 amino acids.

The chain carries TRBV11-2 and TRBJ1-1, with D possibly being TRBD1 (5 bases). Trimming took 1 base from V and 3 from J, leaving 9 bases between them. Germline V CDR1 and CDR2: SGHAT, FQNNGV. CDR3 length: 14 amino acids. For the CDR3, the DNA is TGTGCCAGCAGCTTAGTCAGGGCGGACACTGAAGCTTTCTTT. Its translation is CASSLVRADTEAFF.

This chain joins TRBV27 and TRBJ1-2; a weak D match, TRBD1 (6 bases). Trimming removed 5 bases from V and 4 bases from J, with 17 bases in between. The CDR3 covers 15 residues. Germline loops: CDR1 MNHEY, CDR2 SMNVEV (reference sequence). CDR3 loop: CASSEQGTRGYGYTF. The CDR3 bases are TGTGCCAGCAGTGAACAGGGAACCCGGGGCTATGGCTACACCTTC.

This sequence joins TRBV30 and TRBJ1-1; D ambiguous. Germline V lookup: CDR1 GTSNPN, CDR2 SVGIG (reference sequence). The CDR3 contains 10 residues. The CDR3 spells CASPWFAAFF. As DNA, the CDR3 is TGTGCATCCCCCTGGTTTGCGGCTTTCTTT.

CDR3 region: CASSVRGEQFF. For the CDR3, the DNA is TGTGCCAGCAGTGTTAGGGGTGAGCAGTTCTTC. The J gene is TRBJ2-1, the V gene TRBV25-1, with D possibly TRBD1 on 5 matching bases. The germline gives CDR1 MGHDK, CDR2 SYGVNS. The CDR3 consists of 11 residues. V lost 4 bases, J lost 9 bases, and 7 bases lay in between.

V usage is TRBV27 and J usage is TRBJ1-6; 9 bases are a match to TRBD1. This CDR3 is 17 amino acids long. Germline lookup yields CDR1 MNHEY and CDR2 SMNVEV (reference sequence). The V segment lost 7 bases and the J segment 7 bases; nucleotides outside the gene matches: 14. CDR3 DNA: TGTGCCAGCAAATTCTCGGACAGGGGCTCCTTGAATTCACCCCTCCACTTT. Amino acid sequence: CASKFSDRGSLNSPLHF.

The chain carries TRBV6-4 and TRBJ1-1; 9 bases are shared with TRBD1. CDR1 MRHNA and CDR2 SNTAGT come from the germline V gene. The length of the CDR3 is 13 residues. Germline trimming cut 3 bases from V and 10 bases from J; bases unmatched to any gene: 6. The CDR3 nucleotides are TGTGCCAGCAGTGAGGAACAGGGGGCGCGAGCTTTCTTT. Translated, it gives CASSEEQGARAFF.

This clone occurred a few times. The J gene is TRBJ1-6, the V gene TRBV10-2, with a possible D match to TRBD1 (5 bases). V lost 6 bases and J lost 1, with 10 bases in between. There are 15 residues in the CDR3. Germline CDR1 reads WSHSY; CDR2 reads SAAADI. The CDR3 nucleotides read TGCGCCAGCAGCCCTGGACATTCCTATAATTCACCCCTCCACTTT. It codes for CASSPGHSYNSPLHF.

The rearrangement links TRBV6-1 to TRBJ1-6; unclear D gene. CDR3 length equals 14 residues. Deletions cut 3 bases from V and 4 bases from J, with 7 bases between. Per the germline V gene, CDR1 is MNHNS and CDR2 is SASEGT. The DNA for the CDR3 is TGTGCCAGCAGTGACGGACTTTATAATTCACCCCTCCACTTT. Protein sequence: CASSDGLYNSPLHF.

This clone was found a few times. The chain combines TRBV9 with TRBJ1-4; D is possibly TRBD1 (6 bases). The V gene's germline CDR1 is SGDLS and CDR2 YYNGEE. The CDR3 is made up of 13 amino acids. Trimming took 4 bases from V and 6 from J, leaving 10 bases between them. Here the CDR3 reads CASSPGGHEKLFF. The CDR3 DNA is TGTGCCAGCAGCCCGGGGGGGCATGAAAAACTGTTTTTT.

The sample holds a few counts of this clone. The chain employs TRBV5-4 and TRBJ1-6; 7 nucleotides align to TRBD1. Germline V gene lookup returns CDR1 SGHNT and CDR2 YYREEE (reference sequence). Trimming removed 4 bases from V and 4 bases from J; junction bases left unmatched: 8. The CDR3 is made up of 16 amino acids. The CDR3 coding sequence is TGTGCCAGCAGCAAAGAGGGGGCAACTTATAATTCACCCCTCCACTTT. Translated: CASSKEGATYNSPLHF.

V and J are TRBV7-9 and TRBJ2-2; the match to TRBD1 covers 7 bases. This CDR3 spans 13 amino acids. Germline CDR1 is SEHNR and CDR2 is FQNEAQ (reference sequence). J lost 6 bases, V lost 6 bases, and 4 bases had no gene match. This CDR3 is CASRVGTAGELFF. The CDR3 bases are TGTGCCAGCAGGGTCGGGACAGCCGGGGAGCTGTTTTTT.

The CDR3 loop reads CASSFGGDFQETQYF. The CDR3, as DNA: TGTGCCAGCAGCTTTGGCGGGGACTTCCAAGAGACCCAGTACTTC. This rearrangement joins TRBV7-7 to TRBJ2-5; perhaps TRBD2 as D (6 bases). Looked up from germline, CDR1 is SSHAT and CDR2 is FNYEAQ (reference sequence). The CDR3 contains 15 residues. The V end was cut by 3 bases, the J end by 1 base, with 12 bases between.

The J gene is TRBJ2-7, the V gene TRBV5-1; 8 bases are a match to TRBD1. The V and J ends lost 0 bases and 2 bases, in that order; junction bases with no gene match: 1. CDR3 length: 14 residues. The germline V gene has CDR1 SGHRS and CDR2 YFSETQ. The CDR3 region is CASSLDRGAYEQYF. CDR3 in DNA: TGCGCCAGCAGCTTGGACAGGGGGGCCTACGAGCAGTACTTC. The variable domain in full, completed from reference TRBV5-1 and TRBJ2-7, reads KAGVTQTPRYLIKTRGQQVTLSCSPISGHRSVSWYQQTPGQGLQFLFEYFSETQRNKGNFPGRFSGRQFSNSRSEMNVSTLELGDSALYLCASSLDRGAYEQYFGPGTRLTVT.

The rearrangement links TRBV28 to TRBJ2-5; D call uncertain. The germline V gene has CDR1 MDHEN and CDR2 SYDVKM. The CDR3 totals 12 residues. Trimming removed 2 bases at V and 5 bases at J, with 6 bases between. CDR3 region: CASSLTVETQYF. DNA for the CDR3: TGTGCCAGCAGTTTAACGGTGGAGACCCAGTACTTC. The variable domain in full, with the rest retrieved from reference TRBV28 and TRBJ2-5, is DVKVTQSSRYLVKRTGEKVFLECVQDMDHENMFWYRQDPGLGLRLIYFSYDVKMKEKGDIPEGYSVSREKKERFSLILESASTNQTSMYLCASSLTVETQYFGPGTRLLVL.

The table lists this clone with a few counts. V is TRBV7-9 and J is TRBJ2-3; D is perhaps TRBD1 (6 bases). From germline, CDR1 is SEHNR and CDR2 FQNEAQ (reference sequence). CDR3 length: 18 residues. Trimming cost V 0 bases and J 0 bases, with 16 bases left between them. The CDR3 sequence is CASSLAVEQGSSTDTQYF. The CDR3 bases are TGTGCCAGCAGCTTAGCTGTTGAACAGGGATCTAGCACAGATACGCAGTATTTT.

This CDR3 is CASSLLPVNTNTEAFF. CDR3 bases: TGCGCCAGCAGCTTGCTCCCAGTTAACACAAACACTGAAGCTTTCTTT. This chain joins TRBV5-1 and TRBJ1-1; no definite D call. The CDR3 spans 16 residues. Germline V gives CDR1 SGHRS, CDR2 YFSETQ. The V and J ends lost 1 base and 2 bases respectively, with 15 bases between them. Full variable domain (rest looked up from reference TRBV5-1 and TRBJ1-1): KAGVTQTPRYLIKTRGQQVTLSCSPISGHRSVSWYQQTPGQGLQFLFEYFSETQRNKGNFPGRFSGRQFSNSRSEMNVSTLELGDSALYLCASSLLPVNTNTEAFFGQGTRLTVV.

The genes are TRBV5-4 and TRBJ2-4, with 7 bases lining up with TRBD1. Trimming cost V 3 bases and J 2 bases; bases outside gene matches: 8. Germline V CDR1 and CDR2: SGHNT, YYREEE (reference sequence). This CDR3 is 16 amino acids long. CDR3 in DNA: TGTGCCAGCAGCTCCGGTCGACAGGGAACCAAAAACATTCAGTACTTC. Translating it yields CASSSGRQGTKNIQYF. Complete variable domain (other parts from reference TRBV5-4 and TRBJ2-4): ETGVTQSPTHLIKTRGQQVTLRCSSQSGHNTVSWYQQALGQGPQFIFQYYREEENGRGNFPPRFSGLQFPNYSSELNVNALELDDSALYLCASSSGRQGTKNIQYFGAGTRLSVL.

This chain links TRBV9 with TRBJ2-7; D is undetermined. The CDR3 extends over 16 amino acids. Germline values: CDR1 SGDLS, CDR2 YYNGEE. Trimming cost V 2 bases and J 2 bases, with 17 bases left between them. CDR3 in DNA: TGTGCCAGCAGCGTTGCCTTGGAGAACGCCCCCTACGAGCAGTACTTC. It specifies CASSVALENAPYEQYF. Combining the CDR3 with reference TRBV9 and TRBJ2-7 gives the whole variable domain DSGVTQTPKHLITATGQRVTLRCSPRSGDLSVYWYQQSLDQGLQFLIQYYNGEERAKGNILERFSAQQFPDLHSELNLSSLELGDSALYFCASSVALENAPYEQYFGPGTRLTVT.

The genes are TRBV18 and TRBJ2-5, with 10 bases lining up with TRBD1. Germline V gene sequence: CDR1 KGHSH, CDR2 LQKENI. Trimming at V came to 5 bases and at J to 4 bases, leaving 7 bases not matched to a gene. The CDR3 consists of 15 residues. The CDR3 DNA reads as TGTGCCAGCTCATCCGGGACAGGGGCTCGAGAGACCCAGTACTTC. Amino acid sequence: CASSSGTGARETQYF.

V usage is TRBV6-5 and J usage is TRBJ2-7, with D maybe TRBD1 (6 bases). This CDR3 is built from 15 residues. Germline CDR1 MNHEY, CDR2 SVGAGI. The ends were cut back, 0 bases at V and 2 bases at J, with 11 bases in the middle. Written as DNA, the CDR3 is TGTGCCAGCAGTTACTCGAGGGGACACACCTACGAGCAGTACTTC. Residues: CASSYSRGHTYEQYF.

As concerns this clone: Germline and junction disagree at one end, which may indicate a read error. CDR3 coding DNA: TGTGCCAGCGGTTACAGGGGTCGGACTGAAGCTTTCTTT. Its protein product is CASGYRGRTEAFF. V is TRBV6-2 or TRBV6-3 and J is TRBJ1-1; 7 bases match TRBD1. The CDR3 has 13 residues. Germline values: CDR1 MNHEY, CDR2 SVGEGT.

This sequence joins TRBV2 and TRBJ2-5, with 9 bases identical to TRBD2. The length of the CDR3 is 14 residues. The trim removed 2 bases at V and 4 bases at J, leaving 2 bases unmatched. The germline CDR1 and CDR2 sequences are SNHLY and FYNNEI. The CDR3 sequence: CASSERRGGETQYF. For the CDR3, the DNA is TGTGCCAGCAGTGAACGGCGGGGGGGAGAGACCCAGTACTTC.

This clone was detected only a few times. CDR3 region: CASSLAGGSYEQYF. In DNA, the CDR3 is TGTGCCAGCAGTCTAGCGGGGGGGTCCTACGAGCAGTACTTC. This chain uses TRBV6-2 or TRBV6-3 with TRBJ2-7, with 12 positions matching TRBD2. Germline V gives CDR1 MNHEY, CDR2 SVGEGT. Trimming took 5 bases from V and 1 from J; bases not matched to a gene: 0. The CDR3 is made up of 14 amino acids.